These 19 T cell receptor beta chains share one sample of origin, sequenced in a study of blood T cell repertoires in COVID-19. TCRdb keeps only in-frame clones here, not all; method: immunoSEQ multiplex PCR. Of some 70,000 clones in the sample, roughly four fifths were seen once. The sequencing input was peripheral blood. These receptors all stem from a woman in her sixties or seventies with acute or convalescent COVID-19.

A remark on this clone: A junction end diverges from the germline sequence, so it may reflect a read error. The V and J genes are TRBV15 and TRBJ1-1; 7 positions match TRBD1. The CDR3 sequence is 12 residues long. Germline V lookup: CDR1 LNHNV, CDR2 YYDKDF (reference sequence). The CDR3 sequence: CATSREVGGTDF. The CDR3 DNA sequence: TGTGCCACCAGCAGAGAGGTAGGGGGCACGGACTTT. Complete variable domain (other parts from reference TRBV15 and TRBJ1-1): DAMVIQNPRYQVTQFGKPVTLSCSQTLNHNVMYWYQQKSSQAPKLLFHYYDKDFNNEADTPDNFQSRRPNTSFCFLDIRSPGLGDTAMYLCATSREVGGTDFGQGTRLTVV.

V is TRBV5-1 and J is TRBJ1-6; tentative D call: TRBD1 (6 bases). The length of the CDR3 is 14 residues. V lost 2 bases and J lost 6, with 9 bases in between. CDR1 is SGHRS, CDR2 YFSETQ, per germline. CDR3 protein: CASSFDRPNSPLHF. The CDR3 coding sequence is TGCGCCAGCAGCTTTGACAGGCCTAATTCACCCCTCCACTTT.

The rearrangement links TRBV6-5 to TRBJ2-1, with 8 positions matching TRBD2. CDR3 length: 15 residues. Germline trimming cut 6 bases from V and 9 bases from J; bases unmatched to any gene: 13. Germline-derived CDR1 and CDR2 are MNHEY and SVGAGI. The CDR3 DNA reads TGTGCCAGCAGCACGGGGGGGAGAGGTCGGGGTGAGCAGTTCTTC. It codes for CASSTGGRGRGEQFF.

This chain links TRBV3-1 (or the pseudogene TRBV3-2) with TRBJ1-1; no reliable D call. Trimming took 0 bases from V and 1 from J, leaving 6 bases between them. Germline CDR1 reads LGHDT; CDR2 reads YNNKEL (reference sequence). The CDR3 is 14 amino acids. In DNA, the CDR3 is TGTGCCAGCAGCCAAGATCTTAAGAACACTGAAGCTTTCTTT. Translation: CASSQDLKNTEAFF.

Remarks on this clone: At one end the junction does not follow the germline gene, possibly because of a read error. V and J are TRBV2 and TRBJ2-1; D remains ambiguous. The CDR3 spans 11 residues. Germline values: CDR1 SNHLY, CDR2 FYNNEI. The CDR3 coding sequence is TGTGCCAGCAGTGTTTACATTGAGCAGTTCTTC. Amino acid sequence: CASSVYIEQFF. Variable domain in full (rest from reference TRBV2 and TRBJ2-1): EPEVTQTPSHQVTQMGQEVILRCVPISNHLYFYWYRQILGQKVEFLVSFYNNEISEKSEIFDDQFSVERPDGSNFTLKIRSTKLEDSAMYFCASSVYIEQFFGPGTRLTVL.

CDR3 DNA sequence: TGTGCCAGCAGTGGGGGACTAGGATCCGGGGGCCAAGCTTTCTTT. As protein: CASSGGLGSGGQAFF. The rearrangement uses TRBV25-1 and TRBJ1-1; maybe TRBD1 (6 bases). Germline V gene data show CDR1 as MGHDK and CDR2 as SYGVNS. Trimming removed 4 bases from V and 9 bases from J, with 21 bases in between. The CDR3 spans 15 residues.

The chain is built from TRBV4-1 and TRBJ2-5; TRBD1 aligns across 7 bases. Germline loops: CDR1 MGHRA, CDR2 YSYEKL. The V segment lost 1 base and the J segment 5 bases; nucleotides outside the gene matches: 10. The CDR3 is 16 residues long. CDR3 bases: TGCGCCAGCAGCCAAGGGGCCACAGGGGATTGGGAGACCCAGTACTTC. The encoded protein is CASSQGATGDWETQYF.

The chain carries TRBV11-2 and TRBJ2-1; TRBD2 matches 11 bases. The length of the CDR3 is 15 residues. Germline V gives CDR1 SGHAT, CDR2 FQNNGV. The junction had 6 bases not matched to a gene; V was cut back by 4 bases and J by 7 bases. The CDR3 loop reads CASSSLAGGVNEQFF. The CDR3 nucleotides read TGTGCCAGCAGCTCTCTAGCGGGAGGAGTGAATGAGCAGTTCTTC.

The chain links TRBV11-3 to TRBJ1-1; tentative D call: TRBD1 (5 bases). Germline V gene sequence: CDR1 SGHNT, CDR2 YENEEA. V lost 7 bases, J lost 0 bases, and 6 bases lay in between. The CDR3 is made up of 12 amino acids. CDR3 sequence reads: CASKGMNTEAFF. The DNA for the CDR3 is TGTGCCAGCAAGGGGATGAACACTGAAGCTTTCTTT.

V is TRBV10-3 and J is TRBJ1-2; TRBD1 aligns across 9 bases. Germline-derived CDR1 and CDR2 are ENHRY and SYGVKD. Trimming removed 3 bases from V and 3 bases from J; junction bases left unmatched: 5. The CDR3 spans 15 residues. DNA for the CDR3: TGTGCCATCAGTGACTACAGGGGGCGCGACTATGGCTACACCTTC. This codes for CAISDYRGRDYGYTF.

This chain uses TRBV5-1 with TRBJ1-2, with TRBD1 matching 7 bases. The CDR3 loop spans 12 amino acids. Trimming removed 4 bases from V and 6 bases from J; junction bases left unmatched: 3. Germline V CDR1 and CDR2: SGHRS, YFSETQ. CDR3 coding DNA: TGCGCCAGCAGCAAAGACAGGGATGGCTACACCTTC. Its protein is CASSKDRDGYTF.

This chain uses TRBV18 with TRBJ1-1, with 8 nucleotides matching TRBD1. This CDR3 is built from 16 residues. CDR1 is KGHSH, CDR2 LQKENI, per germline. J lost 0 bases, V lost 5 bases, and 8 bases had no gene match. The CDR3 here is CASSARGDRLNTEAFF. Here the CDR3 DNA reads TGTGCCAGCTCAGCAAGGGGGGACAGGTTGAACACTGAAGCTTTCTTT.

This chain's CDR3 is CASGFRVNTEAFF. CDR3 sequence (DNA): TGTGCCAGCGGTTTCCGGGTGAACACTGAAGCTTTCTTT. V and J are TRBV11-2 and TRBJ1-1, with D uncertain. The CDR3 totals 13 residues. Germline V gene sequence: CDR1 SGHAT, CDR2 FQNNGV. The ends were cut back, 8 bases at V and 0 bases at J, with 10 bases in the middle.

CDR3 amino acids: CSASSSGGGSEVQETQYF. The CDR3 DNA is TGCAGTGCTAGTTCGTCCGGCGGCGGGAGCGAAGTTCAAGAGACCCAGTACTTC. The genes are TRBV20-1 and TRBJ2-5; TRBD2 matches 7 bases. The germline V gene has CDR1 DFQATT and CDR2 SNEGSKA (reference sequence). The CDR3 runs 18 residues. The junction had 18 bases not matched to a gene; V was cut back by 3 bases and J by 2 bases.

The chain carries TRBV7-8 and TRBJ2-1, with 11 bases fitting TRBD2. CDR1 SGHVS and CDR2 FQNEAQ come from the germline V gene. The CDR3 is 18 residues long. V dropped 1 base and J dropped 5; count of bases not matched to a gene: 10. CDR3 region: CASSLGGPLAGANNEQFF. The CDR3, as DNA: TGTGCCAGCAGCTTAGGCGGACCACTAGCGGGGGCGAACAATGAGCAGTTCTTC. Full variable domain (remainder filled in from reference TRBV7-8 and TRBJ2-1): GAGVSQSPRYKVAKRGQDVALRCDPISGHVSLFWYQQALGQGPEFLTYFQNEAQLDKSGLPSDRFFAERPEGSVSTLKIQRTQQEDSAVYLCASSLGGPLAGANNEQFFGPGTRLTVL.

This sequence joins TRBV5-4 and TRBJ1-2; D ambiguous. Germline assignment: CDR1 SGHNT and CDR2 YYREEE (reference sequence). Trimming left V 0 bases short and J 9 bases short, with 12 bases between. The CDR3 extends over 13 amino acids. CDR3 sequence reads: CASSLGDKRSYTF. CDR3 in DNA: TGTGCCAGCAGCTTGGGGGATAAGCGGAGCTACACCTTC.

V gene TRBV5-8 combines with J gene TRBJ2-1; TRBD2 is a possible D gene (5 bases). This CDR3 has 13 amino acids. Trimming stripped 6 bases from V and 4 bases from J, with 11 bases between. CDR1 is SGHTS, CDR2 YDEGEE, per germline. The CDR3 loop is CASIRRDYNEQFF. The CDR3 DNA reads as TGTGCCAGCATCCGACGGGATTACAATGAGCAGTTCTTC.

The chain is built from TRBV7-9 and TRBJ2-1; 10 bases agree with TRBD2. The CDR3 runs to 18 residues. The V gene end was trimmed by 5 bases and the J gene end by 9 bases; junction bases not matched to a gene: 19. CDR1 is SEHNR and CDR2 is FQNEAQ in the germline V gene (reference sequence). CDR3 nucleotides: TGTGCCAGCAGCGCAGCATCGGGACTAGCGAGAACCAGGGGTGAGCAGTTCTTC. This codes for CASSAASGLARTRGEQFF. Complete variable domain (other parts from reference TRBV7-9 and TRBJ2-1): DTGVSQNPRHKITKRGQNVTFRCDPISEHNRLYWYRQTLGQGPEFLTYFQNEAQLEKSRLLSDRFSAERPKGSFSTLEIQRTEQGDSAMYLCASSAASGLARTRGEQFFGPGTRLTVL.

The rearrangement links TRBV10-2 to TRBJ2-7; 15 bases map to TRBD2. J lost 6 bases, V lost 6 bases, and 9 bases had no gene match. CDR1 and CDR2 (germline): WSHSY, SAAADI. The CDR3 spans 16 residues. CDR3 protein: CASSAGLAGGYAEQYF. The DNA for the CDR3 is TGCGCCAGCAGCGCGGGACTAGCGGGAGGTTATGCCGAGCAGTACTTC.